One and the same sample provided the 9 T cell receptor beta chains below, sequenced in a study of cytomegalovirus exposure and HLA in healthy donors. Assay: immunoSEQ multiplex PCR; the TCRdb copy retains only in-frame clones and omits some. Counted here are 80,000 to 100,000 clones, roughly nine tenths occurring once; the ten biggest clones make up over 6%. The source material was PBMCs. These receptors were collected from a man aged 18 to 35 in good health and CMV-seropositive.

This clone was recorded many times. This chain connects TRBV6-1 to TRBJ2-3, with D perhaps matching TRBD2 (6 bases). Trimming removed 8 bases from V and 2 bases from J, with 11 bases in between. The CDR3 is 13 residues long. Germline loops: CDR1 MNHNS, CDR2 SASEGT. CDR3 loop: CASVAVVTDTQYF. In DNA, the CDR3 is TGTGCCAGCGTAGCGGTGGTCACAGATACGCAGTATTTT.

The chain combines TRBV5-4 with TRBJ1-1, with D possibly matching TRBD1 (5 bases). Germline V gene sequence: CDR1 SGHNT, CDR2 YYREEE (reference sequence). The CDR3 has 15 residues. The V end was cut by 4 bases, the J end by 4 bases, with 17 bases between. CDR3 nucleotide sequence: TGTGCCAGCAGCATGACAGCTAGCGGGGGCACTGAAGCTTTCTTT. This gives the protein CASSMTASGGTEAFF.

This clone was counted between two and nine times. The chain links TRBV6-4 to TRBJ2-2, with TRBD2 matching over 11 bases. Per germline, CDR1 MRHNA and CDR2 SNTAGT. V dropped 3 bases and J dropped 3; count of bases not matched to a gene: 3. The CDR3 length is 16 residues. The CDR3 here is CASSEGTSGYTGELFF. The DNA of the CDR3 is TGTGCCAGCAGTGAGGGGACTAGCGGTTACACCGGGGAGCTGTTTTTT.

The chain carries TRBV5-4 and TRBJ2-7, with TRBD2 matching over 8 bases. Germline assignment: CDR1 SGHNT and CDR2 YYREEE (reference sequence). This CDR3 region has 14 residues. The ends lost 3 bases at V and 7 bases at J; junction bases unmatched: 9. The CDR3 region is CASSWAGLEFEQYF. DNA for the CDR3: TGTGCCAGCAGCTGGGCGGGACTAGAATTTGAGCAGTACTTC.

This chain links TRBV29-1 with TRBJ2-1; TRBD2 is a possible D gene (5 bases). Between the trimmed V and J ends, which lost 7 bases and 2 bases, there was a span of 12 bases. Germline CDR1 is SQVTM and CDR2 is ANQGSEA. The CDR3 sequence is 13 residues long. The CDR3 reads CSATSVTYNEQFF. The CDR3 DNA follows: TGCAGCGCCACTAGTGTTACCTACAATGAGCAGTTCTTC.

This rearrangement joins TRBV28 to TRBJ1-1, with 8 bases matching TRBD1. Germline CDR1 is MDHEN and CDR2 is SYDVKM. The CDR3 spans 17 residues. The V segment lost 2 bases and the J segment 0 bases; nucleotides outside the gene matches: 8. The chain's CDR3 is CASSLLARGRLNTEAFF. DNA for the CDR3: TGTGCCAGCAGTTTACTCGCCAGGGGGCGATTGAACACTGAAGCTTTCTTT.

The chain joins TRBV9 to TRBJ1-5, with 9 bases aligning to TRBD1. The V gene end was trimmed by 4 bases and the J gene end by 7 bases; junction bases not matched to a gene: 6. CDR3 size: 14 residues. The germline V gene encodes CDR1 SGDLS and CDR2 YYNGEE. The CDR3 is CASSPGQGRQPQHF. The CDR3 bases are TGTGCCAGCAGCCCAGGACAGGGGAGGCAGCCCCAGCATTTT.

CDR3 DNA sequence: TGCAGCATCGGGTCAGCCTACGAGCAGTACTTC. Protein product: CSIGSAYEQYF. The V and J genes are TRBV29-1 and TRBJ2-7; no firm D call. This CDR3 has 11 amino acids. The V gene lost 8 bases and the J gene lost 2 bases, with 10 bases spanning the gap. The germline V gene encodes CDR1 SQVTM and CDR2 ANQGSEA.

This chain joins TRBV7-3 and TRBJ1-2, with a weak D call TRBD1 (5 bases). Germline CDR1 is SGHTA and CDR2 is FQGTGA. Trimming took 2 bases from V and 7 from J, leaving 14 bases between them. The CDR3 is 14 residues long. The CDR3 protein is CASSLGAGLGGYTF. The DNA for the CDR3 is TGTGCCAGCAGCTTAGGGGCAGGCCTCGGTGGCTACACCTTC.